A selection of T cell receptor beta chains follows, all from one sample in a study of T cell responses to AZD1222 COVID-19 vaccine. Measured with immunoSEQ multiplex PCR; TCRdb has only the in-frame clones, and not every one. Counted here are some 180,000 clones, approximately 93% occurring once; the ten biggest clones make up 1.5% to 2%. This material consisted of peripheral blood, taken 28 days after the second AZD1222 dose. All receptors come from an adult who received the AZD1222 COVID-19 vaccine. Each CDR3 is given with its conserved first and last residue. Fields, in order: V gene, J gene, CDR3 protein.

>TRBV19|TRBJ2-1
CASSRLAGASLRNEQFF
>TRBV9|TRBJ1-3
CASSATASGNTIYF
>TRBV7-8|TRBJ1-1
CASSGSRTRNTEAFF
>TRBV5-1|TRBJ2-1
CASSGGDSNEQFF
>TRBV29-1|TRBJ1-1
CSVEDAVSEAFF
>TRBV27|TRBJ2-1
CASRQRGGPNEQFF
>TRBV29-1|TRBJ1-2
CSVGDFVRALGYGYTF
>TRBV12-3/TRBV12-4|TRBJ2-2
CASSYGRTGELFF
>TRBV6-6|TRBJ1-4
CASSRTGNEKLFF
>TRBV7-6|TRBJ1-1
CASSANRGNTEAFF
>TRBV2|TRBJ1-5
CASNGQPNQPQHF
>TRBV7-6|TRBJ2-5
CASSLQEGRETQYF
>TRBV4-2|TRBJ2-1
CASSQDRGQEQFF
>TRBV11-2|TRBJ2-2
CASNPQRGTGELFF
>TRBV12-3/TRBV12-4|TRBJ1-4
CASSIYTNEKLFF
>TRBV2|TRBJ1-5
CASSDGGGGSNQPQHF
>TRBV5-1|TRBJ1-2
CASSLASGVYGYTF
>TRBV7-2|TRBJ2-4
CASSSLPPGARAKNIQYF
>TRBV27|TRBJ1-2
CASRHHRAPGYTF
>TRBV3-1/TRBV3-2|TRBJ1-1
CASSNINGDTEAFF
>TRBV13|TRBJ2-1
CASSLGLPGQGYGEQFF
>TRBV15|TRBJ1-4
CATSRDGYQLFF
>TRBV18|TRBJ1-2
CASSPKYYANGYTF
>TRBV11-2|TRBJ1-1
CASSPMGQALPPNTEAFF
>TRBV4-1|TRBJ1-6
CASSQGRDRVYSPLHF
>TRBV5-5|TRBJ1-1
CASSPANDRGEAFF
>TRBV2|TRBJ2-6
CASSKQLSGANVLTF
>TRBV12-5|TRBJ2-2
CASGLAGGTGELFF
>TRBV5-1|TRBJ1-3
CASSLSGQGRNTIYF
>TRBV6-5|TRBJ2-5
CASSYSKVLSSGTQYF
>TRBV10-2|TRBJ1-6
CASSERTALHF
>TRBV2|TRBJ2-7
CASSELVAGVEQYF
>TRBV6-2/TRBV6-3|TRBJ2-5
CASTPGFLAGVQETQYF
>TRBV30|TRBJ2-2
CAWSSTRLAGGPAGELFF
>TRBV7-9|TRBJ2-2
CASSLLNTGELFF
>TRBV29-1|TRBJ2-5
CSVDPGQGQTQYF
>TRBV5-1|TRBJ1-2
CASSLAEGAYGYTF
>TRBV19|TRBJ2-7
CASSFGGQFYEQYF
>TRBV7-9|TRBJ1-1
CASSSTQNRGRRNEAFF
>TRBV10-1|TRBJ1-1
CASSEGTGGWGTEAFF
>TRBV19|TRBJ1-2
CASSDLRGPYGYTF
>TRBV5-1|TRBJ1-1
CASSLAPGTGNTEAFF
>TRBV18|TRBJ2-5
CASGRGREETQYF
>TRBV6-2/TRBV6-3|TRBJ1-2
CASSYSVDGRRGYTF
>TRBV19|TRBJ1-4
CATQIRGSDNNEKLFF
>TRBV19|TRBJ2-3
CASSPSGTRDTQYF
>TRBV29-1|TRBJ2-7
CSVAGQGDEQYF
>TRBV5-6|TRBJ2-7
CASRDTGNEQYF